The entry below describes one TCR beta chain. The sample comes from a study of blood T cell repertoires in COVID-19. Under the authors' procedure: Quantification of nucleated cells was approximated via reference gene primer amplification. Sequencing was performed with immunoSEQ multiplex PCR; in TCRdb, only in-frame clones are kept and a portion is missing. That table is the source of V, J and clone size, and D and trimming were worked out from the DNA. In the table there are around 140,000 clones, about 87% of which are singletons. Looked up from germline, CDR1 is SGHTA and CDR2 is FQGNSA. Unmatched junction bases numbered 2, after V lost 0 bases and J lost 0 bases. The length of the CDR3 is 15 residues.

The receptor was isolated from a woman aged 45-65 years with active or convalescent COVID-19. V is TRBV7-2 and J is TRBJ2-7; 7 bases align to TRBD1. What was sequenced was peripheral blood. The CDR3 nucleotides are TGTGCCAGCAGCTTAGCGACAGGGAGCTCCTACGAGCAGTACTTC. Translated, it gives CASSLATGSSYEQYF. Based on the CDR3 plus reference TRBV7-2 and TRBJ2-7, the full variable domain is GAGVSQSPSNKVTEKGKDVELRCDPISGHTALYWYRQSLGQGLEFLIYFQGNSAPDKSGLPSDRFSAERTGGSVSTLTIQRTQQEDSAVYLCASSLATGSSYEQYFGPGTRLTVT.